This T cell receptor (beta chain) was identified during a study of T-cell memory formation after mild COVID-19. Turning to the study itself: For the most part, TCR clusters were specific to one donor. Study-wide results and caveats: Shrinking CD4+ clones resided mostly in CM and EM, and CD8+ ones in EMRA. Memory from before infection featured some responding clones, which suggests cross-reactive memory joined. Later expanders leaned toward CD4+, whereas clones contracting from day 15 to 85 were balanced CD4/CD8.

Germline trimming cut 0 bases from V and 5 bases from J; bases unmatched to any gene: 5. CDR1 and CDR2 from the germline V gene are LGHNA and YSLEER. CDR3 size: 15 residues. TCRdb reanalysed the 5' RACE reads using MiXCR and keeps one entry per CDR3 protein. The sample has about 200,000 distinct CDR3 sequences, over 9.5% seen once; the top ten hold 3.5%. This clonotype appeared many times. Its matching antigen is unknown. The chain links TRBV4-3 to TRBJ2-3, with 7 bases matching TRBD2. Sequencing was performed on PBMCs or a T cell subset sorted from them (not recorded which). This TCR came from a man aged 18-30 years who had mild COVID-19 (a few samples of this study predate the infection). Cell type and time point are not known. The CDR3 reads CASSQDVREGDTQYF. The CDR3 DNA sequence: TGCGCCAGCAGCCAAGATGTGAGGGAGGGAGATACGCAGTATTTT.